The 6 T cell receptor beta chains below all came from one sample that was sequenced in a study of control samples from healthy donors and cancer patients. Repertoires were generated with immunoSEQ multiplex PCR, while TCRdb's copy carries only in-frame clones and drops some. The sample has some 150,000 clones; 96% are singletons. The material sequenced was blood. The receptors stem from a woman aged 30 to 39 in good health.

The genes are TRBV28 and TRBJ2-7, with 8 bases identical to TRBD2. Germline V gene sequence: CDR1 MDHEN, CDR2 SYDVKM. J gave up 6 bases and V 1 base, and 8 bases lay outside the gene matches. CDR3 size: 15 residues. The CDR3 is CASSLLAGFKVEQYF. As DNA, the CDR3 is TGTGCCAGCAGTTTATTAGCGGGGTTTAAGGTCGAGCAGTACTTC.

CDR3 DNA sequence: TGTGCCAGCAGCTTGGAGACTCGGAATGAGCAGTTCTTC. Encoded protein: CASSLETRNEQFF. V is TRBV5-4 and J is TRBJ2-1; D uncertain. The V gene lost 0 bases and the J gene lost 7 bases, with 8 bases spanning the gap. Germline V lookup: CDR1 SGHNT, CDR2 YYREEE (reference sequence). The CDR3 covers 13 residues.

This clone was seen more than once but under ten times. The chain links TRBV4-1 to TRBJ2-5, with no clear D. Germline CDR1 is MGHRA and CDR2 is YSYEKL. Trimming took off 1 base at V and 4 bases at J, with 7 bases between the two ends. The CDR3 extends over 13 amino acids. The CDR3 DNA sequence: TGCGCCAGCAGCCAAGGTTATCGAGAGACCCAGTACTTC. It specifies CASSQGYRETQYF.

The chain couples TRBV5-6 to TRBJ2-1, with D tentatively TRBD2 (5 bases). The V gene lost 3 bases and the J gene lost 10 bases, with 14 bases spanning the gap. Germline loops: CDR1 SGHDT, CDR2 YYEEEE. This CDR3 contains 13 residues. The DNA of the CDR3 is TGTGCCAGCAGCTCCGGGATCTTGCGAGAGCAGTTCTTC. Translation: CASSSGILREQFF.

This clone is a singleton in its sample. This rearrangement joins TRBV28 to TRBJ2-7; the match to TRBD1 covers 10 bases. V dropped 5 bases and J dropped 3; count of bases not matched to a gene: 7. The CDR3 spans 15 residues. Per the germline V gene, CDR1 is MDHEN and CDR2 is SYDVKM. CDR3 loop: CASSVGTGEGYEQYF. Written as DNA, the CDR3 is TGTGCCAGCAGTGTCGGGACAGGGGAGGGCTACGAGCAGTACTTC. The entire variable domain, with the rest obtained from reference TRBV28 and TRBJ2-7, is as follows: DVKVTQSSRYLVKRTGEKVFLECVQDMDHENMFWYRQDPGLGLRLIYFSYDVKMKEKGDIPEGYSVSREKKERFSLILESASTNQTSMYLCASSVGTGEGYEQYFGPGTRLTVT.

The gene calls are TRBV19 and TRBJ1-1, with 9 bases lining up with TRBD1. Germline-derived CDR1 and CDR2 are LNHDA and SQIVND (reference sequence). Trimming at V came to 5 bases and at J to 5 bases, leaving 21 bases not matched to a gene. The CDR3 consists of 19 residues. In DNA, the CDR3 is TGTGCCAGTAGTGGACCCGGGACAGGGTTGGCCGCTGGAGATACTGAAGCTTTCTTT. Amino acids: CASSGPGTGLAAGDTEAFF. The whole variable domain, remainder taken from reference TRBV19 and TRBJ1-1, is DGGITQSPKYLFRKEGQNVTLSCEQNLNHDAMYWYRQDPGQGLRLIYYSQIVNDFQKGDIAEGYSVSREKKESFPLTVTSAQKNPTAFYLCASSGPGTGLAAGDTEAFFGQGTRLTVV.